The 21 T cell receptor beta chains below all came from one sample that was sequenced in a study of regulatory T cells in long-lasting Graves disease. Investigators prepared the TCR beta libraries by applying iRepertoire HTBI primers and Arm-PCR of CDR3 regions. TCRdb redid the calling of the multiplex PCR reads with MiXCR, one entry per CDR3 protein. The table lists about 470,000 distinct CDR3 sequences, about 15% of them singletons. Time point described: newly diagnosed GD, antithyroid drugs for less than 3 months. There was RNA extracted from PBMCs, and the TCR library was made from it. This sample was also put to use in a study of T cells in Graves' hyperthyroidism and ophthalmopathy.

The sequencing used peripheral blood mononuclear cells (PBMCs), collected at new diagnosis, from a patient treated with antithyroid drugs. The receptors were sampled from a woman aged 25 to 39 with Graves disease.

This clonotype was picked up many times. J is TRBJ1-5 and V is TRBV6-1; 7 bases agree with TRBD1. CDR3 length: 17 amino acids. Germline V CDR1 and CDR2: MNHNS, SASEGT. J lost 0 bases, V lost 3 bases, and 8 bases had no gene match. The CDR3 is CASSDTRTGNSNQPQHF. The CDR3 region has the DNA TGTGCCAGCAGTGATACAAGGACAGGCAATAGCAATCAGCCCCAGCATTTT.

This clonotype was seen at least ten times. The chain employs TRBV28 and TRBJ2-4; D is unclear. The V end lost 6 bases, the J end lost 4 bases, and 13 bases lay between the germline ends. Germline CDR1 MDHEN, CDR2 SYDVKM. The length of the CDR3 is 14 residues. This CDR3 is CASSILVEKNIQYF. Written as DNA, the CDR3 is TGTGCCAGCAGCATACTCGTGGAAAAAAACATTCAGTACTTC.

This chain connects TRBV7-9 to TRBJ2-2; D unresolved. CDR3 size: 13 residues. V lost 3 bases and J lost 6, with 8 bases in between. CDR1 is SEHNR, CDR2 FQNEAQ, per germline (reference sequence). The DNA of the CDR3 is TGTGCCAGCAGCTTCTCAACGGCCGGGGAGCTGTTTTTT. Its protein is CASSFSTAGELFF.

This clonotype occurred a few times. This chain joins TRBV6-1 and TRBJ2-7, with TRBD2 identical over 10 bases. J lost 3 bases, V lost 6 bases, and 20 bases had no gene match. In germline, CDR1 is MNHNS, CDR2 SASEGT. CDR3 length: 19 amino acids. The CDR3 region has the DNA TGTGCCAGCAGCTTACGGGTAGTAGCGGGAGGCCTGGCCAACTACGAGCAGTACTTC. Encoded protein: CASSLRVVAGGLANYEQYF.

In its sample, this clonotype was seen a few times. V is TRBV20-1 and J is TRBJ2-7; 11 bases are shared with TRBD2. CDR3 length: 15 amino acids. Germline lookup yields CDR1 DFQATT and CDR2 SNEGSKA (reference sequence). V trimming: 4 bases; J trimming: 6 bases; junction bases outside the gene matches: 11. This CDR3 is CSAKAILAGGVEQYF. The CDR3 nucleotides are TGCAGTGCTAAGGCCATCCTAGCGGGAGGCGTCGAGCAGTACTTC.

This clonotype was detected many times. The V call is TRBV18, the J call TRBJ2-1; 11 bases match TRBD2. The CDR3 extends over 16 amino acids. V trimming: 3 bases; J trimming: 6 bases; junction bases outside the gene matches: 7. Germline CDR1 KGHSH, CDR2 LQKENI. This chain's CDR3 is CASSPGRSGGGNEQFF. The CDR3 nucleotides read TGTGCCAGCTCACCCGGACGTAGCGGGGGGGGCAATGAGCAGTTCTTC. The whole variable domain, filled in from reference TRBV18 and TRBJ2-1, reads NAGVMQNPRHLVRRRGQEARLRCSPMKGHSHVYWYRQLPEEGLKFMVYLQKENIIDESGMPKERFSAEFPKEGPSILRIQQVVRGDSAAYFCASSPGRSGGGNEQFFGPGTRLTVL.

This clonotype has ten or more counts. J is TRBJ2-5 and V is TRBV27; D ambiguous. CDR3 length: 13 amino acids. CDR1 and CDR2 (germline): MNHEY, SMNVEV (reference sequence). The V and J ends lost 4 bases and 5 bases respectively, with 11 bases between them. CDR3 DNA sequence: TGTGCCAGCAGTTATCCCGGTCGGGAGACCCAGTACTTC. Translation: CASSYPGRETQYF.

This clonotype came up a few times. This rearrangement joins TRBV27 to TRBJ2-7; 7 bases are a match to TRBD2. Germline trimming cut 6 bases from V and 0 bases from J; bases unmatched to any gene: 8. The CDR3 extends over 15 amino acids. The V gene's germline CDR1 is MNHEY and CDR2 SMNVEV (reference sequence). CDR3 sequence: CASSPSSGSSYEQYF. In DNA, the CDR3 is TGTGCCAGCAGCCCTTCTAGCGGAAGCTCCTACGAGCAGTACTTC.

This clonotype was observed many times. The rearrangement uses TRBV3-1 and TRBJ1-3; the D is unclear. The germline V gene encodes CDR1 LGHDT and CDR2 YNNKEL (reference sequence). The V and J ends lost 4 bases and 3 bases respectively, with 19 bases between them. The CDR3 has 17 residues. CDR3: CASSRSQDAGVGNTIYF. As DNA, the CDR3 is TGTGCCAGCAGCCGTTCGCAGGATGCAGGAGTTGGAAACACCATATATTTT. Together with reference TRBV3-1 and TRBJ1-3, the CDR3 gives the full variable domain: DTAVSQTPKYLVTQMGNDKSIKCEQNLGHDTMYWYKQDSKKFLKIMFSYNNKELIINETVPNRFSPKSPDKAHLNLHINSLELGDSAVYFCASSRSQDAGVGNTIYFGEGSWLTVV.

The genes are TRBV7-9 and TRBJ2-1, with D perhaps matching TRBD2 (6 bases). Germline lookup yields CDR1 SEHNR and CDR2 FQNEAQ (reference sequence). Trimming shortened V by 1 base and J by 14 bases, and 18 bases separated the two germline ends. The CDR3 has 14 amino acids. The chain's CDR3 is CASSLGLGAQREFF. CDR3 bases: TGTGCCAGCAGCTTAGGACTAGGAGCCCAAAGGGAGTTCTTC. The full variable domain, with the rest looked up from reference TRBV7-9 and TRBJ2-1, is DTGVSQNPRHKITKRGQNVTFRCDPISEHNRLYWYRQTLGQGPEFLTYFQNEAQLEKSRLLSDRFSAERPKGSFSTLEIQRTEQGDSAMYLCASSLGLGAQREFFGPGTRLTVL.

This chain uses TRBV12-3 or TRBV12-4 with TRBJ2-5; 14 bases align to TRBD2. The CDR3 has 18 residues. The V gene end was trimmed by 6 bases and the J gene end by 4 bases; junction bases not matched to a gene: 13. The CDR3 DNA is TGTGCCAGCAGCCCCCTGCCCGGACTAGCGGGAGGTGGAGAGACCCAGTACTTC. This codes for CASSPLPGLAGGGETQYF.

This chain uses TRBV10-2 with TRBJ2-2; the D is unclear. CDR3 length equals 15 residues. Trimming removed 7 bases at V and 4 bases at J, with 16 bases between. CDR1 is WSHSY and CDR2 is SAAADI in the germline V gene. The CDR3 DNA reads TGCGCCAGCATGGACGGGTCAGCCAGCACCGGGGAGCTGTTTTTT. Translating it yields CASMDGSASTGELFF.

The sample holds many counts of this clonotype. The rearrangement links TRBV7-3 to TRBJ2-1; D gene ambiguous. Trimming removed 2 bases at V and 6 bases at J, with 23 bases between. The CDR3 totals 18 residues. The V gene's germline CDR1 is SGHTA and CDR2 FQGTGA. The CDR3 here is CASSLLPALIGRVNEQFF. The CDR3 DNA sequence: TGTGCCAGCAGCTTACTTCCAGCCCTGATTGGAAGAGTCAATGAGCAGTTCTTC.

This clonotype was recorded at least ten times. The CDR3 DNA reads TGTGCCAGCAAGGCTAGCGGGAGTGGGACCCAGTACTTC. This encodes CASKASGSGTQYF. The rearrangement joins TRBV28 to TRBJ2-5; 10 bases are a match to TRBD2. After removal of 7 bases from V and 7 bases from J, the junction contained 6 bases not matched to a gene. The CDR3 sequence is 13 residues long. Per the germline V gene, CDR1 is MDHEN and CDR2 is SYDVKM. The full variable domain, its missing parts supplied by reference TRBV28 and TRBJ2-5, is DVKVTQSSRYLVKRTGEKVFLECVQDMDHENMFWYRQDPGLGLRLIYFSYDVKMKEKGDIPEGYSVSREKKERFSLILESASTNQTSMYLCASKASGSGTQYFGPGTRLLVL.

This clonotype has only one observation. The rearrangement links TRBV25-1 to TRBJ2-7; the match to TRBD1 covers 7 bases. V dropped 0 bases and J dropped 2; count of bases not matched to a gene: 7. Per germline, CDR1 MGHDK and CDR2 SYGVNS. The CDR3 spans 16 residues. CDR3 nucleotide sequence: TGTGCCAGCAGTGAATATGCCCCAGGGGGAGCCTACGAGCAGTACTTC. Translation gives CASSEYAPGGAYEQYF.

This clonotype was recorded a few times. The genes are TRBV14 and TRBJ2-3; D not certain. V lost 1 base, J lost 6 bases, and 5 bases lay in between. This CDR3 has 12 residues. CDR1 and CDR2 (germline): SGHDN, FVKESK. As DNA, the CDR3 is TGTGCCAGCAGCCAAGTATGGGATACGCAGTATTTT. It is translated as CASSQVWDTQYF.

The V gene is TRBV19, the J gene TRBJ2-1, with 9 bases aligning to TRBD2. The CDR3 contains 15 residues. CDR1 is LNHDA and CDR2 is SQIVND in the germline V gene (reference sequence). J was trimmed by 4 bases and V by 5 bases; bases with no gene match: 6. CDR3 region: CASSETSGLYNEQFF. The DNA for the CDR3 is TGTGCCAGTAGTGAGACTAGCGGATTATACAATGAGCAGTTCTTC.

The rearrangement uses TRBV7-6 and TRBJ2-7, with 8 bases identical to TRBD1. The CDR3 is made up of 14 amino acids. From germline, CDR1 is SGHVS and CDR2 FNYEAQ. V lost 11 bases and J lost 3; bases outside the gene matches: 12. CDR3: CASGEFGQGYEQYF. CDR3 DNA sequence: TGTGCCTCCGGGGAATTCGGACAGGGCTACGAGCAGTACTTC.

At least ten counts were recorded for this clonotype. The CDR3, as DNA: TGTGCCAGCAGTTACTCGAGGCGGGACACAGATACGCAGTATTTT. The encoded protein is CASSYSRRDTDTQYF. This rearrangement joins TRBV6-2 or TRBV6-3 to TRBJ2-3, with TRBD2 as a possible D gene (6 bases). The CDR3 length is 15 residues. V was shortened by 0 bases and J by 2 bases, with 9 bases between the two germline ends. From germline, CDR1 is MNHEY and CDR2 SVGEGT.

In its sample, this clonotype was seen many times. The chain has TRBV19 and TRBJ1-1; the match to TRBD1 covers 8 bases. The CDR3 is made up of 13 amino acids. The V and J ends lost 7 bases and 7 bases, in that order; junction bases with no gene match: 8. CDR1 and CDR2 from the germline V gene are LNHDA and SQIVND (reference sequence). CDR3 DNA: TGTGCCAGTACGGACAGGGAGCGTAGTGAAGCTTTCTTT. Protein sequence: CASTDRERSEAFF.

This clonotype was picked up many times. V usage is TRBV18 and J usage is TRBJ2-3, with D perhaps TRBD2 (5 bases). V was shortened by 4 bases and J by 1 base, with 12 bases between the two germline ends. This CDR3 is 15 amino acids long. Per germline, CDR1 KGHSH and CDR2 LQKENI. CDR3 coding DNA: TGTGCCAGCTCACGGAGGATGGGAGGCACAGATACGCAGTATTTT. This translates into CASSRRMGGTDTQYF.